This TCR beta chain was observed in a study of T cells in Graves' hyperthyroidism and ophthalmopathy. CDR1 and CDR2 (germline): SGHNT, YENEEA. Losses at the gene ends were 0 bases for V and 6 bases for J; bases not matched to a gene: 6. This CDR3 spans 17 amino acids. Regions amplified from RNA transcripts were the TCR beta CDR3 regions. Researchers ran a first-round RT-PCR on the TCR CDR3 using the HTBI primer set. TCRdb re-called the multiplex PCR reads with MiXCR, one entry per CDR3 protein. The repertoire has about 380,000 distinct CDR3 sequences, approximately 13% of them found once; the top ten carry roughly 20%.

Source material: blood. This sequence was found in a man aged 25-45 years with Graves' hyperthyroidism that later progressed to Graves' ophthalmopathy. The genes are TRBV11-3 and TRBJ2-1; TRBD2 matches 12 bases. The CDR3 here is CASSLDLRLAGVNEQFF. The CDR3 nucleotides read TGTGCCAGCAGCTTAGATTTAAGACTAGCGGGGGTCAATGAGCAGTTCTTC.